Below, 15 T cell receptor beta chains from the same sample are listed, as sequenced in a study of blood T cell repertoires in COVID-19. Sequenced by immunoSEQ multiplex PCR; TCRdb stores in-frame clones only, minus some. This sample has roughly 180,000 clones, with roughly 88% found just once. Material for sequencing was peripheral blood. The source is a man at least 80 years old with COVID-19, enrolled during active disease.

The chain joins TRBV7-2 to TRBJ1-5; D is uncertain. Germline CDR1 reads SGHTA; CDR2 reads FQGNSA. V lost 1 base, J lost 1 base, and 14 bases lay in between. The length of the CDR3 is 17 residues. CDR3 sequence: CASSLVAVGLSNQPQHF. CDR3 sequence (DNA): TGTGCCAGCAGCTTAGTAGCAGTAGGTTTGAGCAATCAGCCCCAGCATTTT.

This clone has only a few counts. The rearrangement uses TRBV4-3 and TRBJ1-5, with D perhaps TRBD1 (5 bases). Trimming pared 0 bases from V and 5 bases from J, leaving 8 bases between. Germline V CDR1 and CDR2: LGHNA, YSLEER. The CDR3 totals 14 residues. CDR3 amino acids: CASSQEGGDQPQHF. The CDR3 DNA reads TGCGCCAGCAGCCAAGAGGGGGGGGATCAGCCCCAGCATTTT.

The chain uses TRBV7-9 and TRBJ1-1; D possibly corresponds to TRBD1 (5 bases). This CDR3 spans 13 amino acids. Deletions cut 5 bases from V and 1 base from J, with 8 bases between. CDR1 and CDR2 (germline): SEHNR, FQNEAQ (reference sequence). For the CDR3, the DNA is TGTGCCAGCAGCCTGACAGCGAACACTGAAGCTTTCTTT. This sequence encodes CASSLTANTEAFF.

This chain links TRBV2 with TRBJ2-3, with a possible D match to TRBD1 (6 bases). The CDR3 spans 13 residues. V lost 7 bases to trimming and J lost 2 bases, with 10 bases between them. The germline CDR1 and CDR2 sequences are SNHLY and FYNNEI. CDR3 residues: CASTQGPTDTQYF. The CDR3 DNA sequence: TGTGCCAGCACCCAGGGGCCCACAGATACGCAGTATTTT.

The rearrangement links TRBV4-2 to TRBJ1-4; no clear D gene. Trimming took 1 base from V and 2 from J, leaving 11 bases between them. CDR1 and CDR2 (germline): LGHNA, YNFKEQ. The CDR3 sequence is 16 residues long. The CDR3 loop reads CASSQGGIRTNEKLFF. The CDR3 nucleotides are TGTGCCAGCAGCCAAGGAGGAATTCGGACTAATGAAAAACTGTTTTTT.

This chain's CDR3 is CASSLGTAGGYTF. CDR3 sequence (DNA): TGTGCCAGCAGCTTAGGTACAGCAGGTGGCTACACCTTC. J is TRBJ1-2 and V is TRBV13; D is ambiguous. The CDR3 has 13 amino acids. Germline values: CDR1 PRHDT, CDR2 FYEKMQ (reference sequence). V was trimmed by 0 bases and J by 7 bases, leaving 9 bases between them. The entire variable domain, with the rest obtained from reference TRBV13 and TRBJ1-2, is as follows: AAGVIQSPRHLIKEKRETATLKCYPIPRHDTVYWYQQGPGQDPQFLISFYEKMQSDKGSIPDRFSAQQFSDYHSELNMSSLELGDSALYFCASSLGTAGGYTFGSGTRLTVV.

The DNA of the CDR3 is TGCGCCAGCAGCCTAAGGACAGGTGGGACCGGGGAGCTGTTTTTT. Amino acid sequence: CASSLRTGGTGELFF. The chain carries TRBV5-1 and TRBJ2-2, with TRBD1 identical over 7 bases. This CDR3 spans 15 amino acids. Germline V lookup: CDR1 SGHRS, CDR2 YFSETQ. The V gene end was trimmed by 4 bases and the J gene end by 5 bases; junction bases not matched to a gene: 8. The full variable domain, completed using reference TRBV5-1 and TRBJ2-2, is KAGVTQTPRYLIKTRGQQVTLSCSPISGHRSVSWYQQTPGQGLQFLFEYFSETQRNKGNFPGRFSGRQFSNSRSEMNVSTLELGDSALYLCASSLRTGGTGELFFGEGSRLTVL.

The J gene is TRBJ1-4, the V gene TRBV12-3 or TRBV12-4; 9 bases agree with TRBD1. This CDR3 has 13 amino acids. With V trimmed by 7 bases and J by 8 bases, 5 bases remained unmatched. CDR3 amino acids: CASTQGALEKLFF. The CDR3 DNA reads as TGTGCCAGCACACAGGGGGCTCTGGAAAAACTGTTTTTT.

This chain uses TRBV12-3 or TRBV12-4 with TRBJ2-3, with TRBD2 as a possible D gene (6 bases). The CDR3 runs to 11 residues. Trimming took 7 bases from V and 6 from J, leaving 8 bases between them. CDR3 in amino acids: CASTAGDTQYF. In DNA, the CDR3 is TGTGCCAGCACTGCGGGGGATACGCAGTATTTT.

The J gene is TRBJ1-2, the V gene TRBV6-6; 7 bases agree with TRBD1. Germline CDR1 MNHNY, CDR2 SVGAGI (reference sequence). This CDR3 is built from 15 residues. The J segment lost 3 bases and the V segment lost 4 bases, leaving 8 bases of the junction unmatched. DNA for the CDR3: TGTGCCAGCAGTTCTTATCAGGGGGGCTACTATGGCTACACCTTC. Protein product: CASSSYQGGYYGYTF.

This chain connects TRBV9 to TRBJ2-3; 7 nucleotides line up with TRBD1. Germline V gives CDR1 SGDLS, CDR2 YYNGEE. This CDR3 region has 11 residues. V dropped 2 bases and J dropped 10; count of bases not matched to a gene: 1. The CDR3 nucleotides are TGTGCCAGCAGCGTGGGGACAGCGCAGTATTTT. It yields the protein CASSVGTAQYF.

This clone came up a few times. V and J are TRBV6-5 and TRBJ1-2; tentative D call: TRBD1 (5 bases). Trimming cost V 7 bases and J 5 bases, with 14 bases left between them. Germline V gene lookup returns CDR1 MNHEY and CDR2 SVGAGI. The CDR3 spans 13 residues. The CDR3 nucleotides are TGTGCCAGCAATGGGGCTGGGGGGTATGGCTACACCTTC. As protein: CASNGAGGYGYTF.

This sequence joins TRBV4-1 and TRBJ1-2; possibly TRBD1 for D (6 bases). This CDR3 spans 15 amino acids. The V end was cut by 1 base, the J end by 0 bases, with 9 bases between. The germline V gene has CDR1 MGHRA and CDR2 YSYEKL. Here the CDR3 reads CASSQGQAANYGYTF. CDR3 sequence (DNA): TGCGCCAGCAGCCAAGGACAGGCAGCTAACTATGGCTACACCTTC.

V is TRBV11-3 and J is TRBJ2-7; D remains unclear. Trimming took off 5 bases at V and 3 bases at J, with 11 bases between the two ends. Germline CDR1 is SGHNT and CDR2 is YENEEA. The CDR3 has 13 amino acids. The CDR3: CASSPKTGYEQYF. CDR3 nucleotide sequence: TGTGCCAGCAGCCCCAAGACGGGCTACGAGCAGTACTTC.

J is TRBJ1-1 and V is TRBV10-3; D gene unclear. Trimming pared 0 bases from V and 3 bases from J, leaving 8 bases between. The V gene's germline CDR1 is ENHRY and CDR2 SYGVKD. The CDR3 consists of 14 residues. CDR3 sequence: CAISESPEYTEAFF. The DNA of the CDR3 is TGTGCCATCAGTGAGTCTCCTGAGTACACTGAAGCTTTCTTT.